This record looks at one TCR beta chain sequence and its context. The entry originates in a study of blood T cell repertoires in COVID-19. Study-level information: The United States, Italy and Spain provided the acute and convalescent COVID-19 samples.

Original handling: From reference gene primer amplification, estimates of nucleated cell counts were derived. TCRdb's copy holds only in-frame clones and misses some; the assay was immunoSEQ multiplex PCR. From that table come the V and J calls and clone size; the DNA was used to work out D and trimming. Among about 130,000 clones listed, about 86% were seen once. The trim removed 8 bases at V and 4 bases at J, leaving 7 bases unmatched. The CDR3 has 12 amino acids. Germline V CDR1 and CDR2: GTSNPN, SVGIG (reference sequence). V usage is TRBV30 and J usage is TRBJ1-1; 7 nucleotides line up with TRBD1. The TCR sequence derives from a woman between 50 and 59 years old who had recovered from COVID-19. Sequencing was performed on peripheral blood. The CDR3: CALGGEGTEAFF. The CDR3 DNA reads TGTGCCCTAGGGGGCGAGGGCACTGAAGCTTTCTTT.